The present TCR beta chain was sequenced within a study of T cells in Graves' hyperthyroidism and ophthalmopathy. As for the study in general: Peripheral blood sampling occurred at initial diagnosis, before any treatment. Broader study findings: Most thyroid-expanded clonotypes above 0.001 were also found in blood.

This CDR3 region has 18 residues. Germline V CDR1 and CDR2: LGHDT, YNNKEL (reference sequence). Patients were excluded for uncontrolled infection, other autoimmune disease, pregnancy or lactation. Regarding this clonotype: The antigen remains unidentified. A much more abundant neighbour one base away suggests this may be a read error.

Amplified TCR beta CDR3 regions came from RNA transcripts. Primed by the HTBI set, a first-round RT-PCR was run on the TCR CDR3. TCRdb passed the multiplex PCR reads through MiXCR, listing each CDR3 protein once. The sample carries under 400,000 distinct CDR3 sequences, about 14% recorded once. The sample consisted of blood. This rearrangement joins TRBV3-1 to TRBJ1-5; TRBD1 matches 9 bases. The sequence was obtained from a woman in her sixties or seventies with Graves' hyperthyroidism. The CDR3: CASSPFIGTGPSDQPQHF. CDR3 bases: TGTGCCAGCAGCCCCTTCATCGGGACAGGGCCTAGCGATCAGCCCCAGCATTTT.